Listed below are T cell receptor beta chains from one sample, sequenced in a study of cytotoxic CD8 clonotypes in ibrutinib-treated CLL. Clones were read by immunoSEQ multiplex PCR, and TCRdb kept only the in-frame ones, dropping some. The sample contains about 140,000 clones, roughly 80% of which appear only once. The specimen was PBMCs, collected after 12 months of ibrutinib treatment. Receptors originate from a human donor with chronic lymphocytic leukemia. Each CDR3 is given with its conserved first and last residue.

CDR3,V
CASSTRGDTQYF,TRBV7-3
CASSPGRISYEQYF,TRBV5-1
CASSLMGANYGYTF,TRBV9
CASSLLPGSNQPQHF,TRBV5-1
CASSLGTSGSVADTQYF,TRBV7-9
CASSPIRGVIEAFF,TRBV18
CASSSIAGVSYNEQFF,TRBV19
CASNPRALSTDTQYF,TRBV7-9
CASASGSSYNEQFF,TRBV27
CASSPPDEKLFF,TRBV18
CASSLMGGSYEQYF,TRBV7-9
CASSLDSFGYTF,TRBV5-4
CAIQPDNSYEQYF,TRBV10-3
CASRGTGFSGNSNQPQHF,TRBV27
CASSGTGGGYEQYF,TRBV6-1
CASSKETGENNSPLHF,TRBV19
CASSGSNRGDTEAFF,TRBV2
CSVSNTGELFF,TRBV29-1
CASSSGPGGVAKNIQYF,TRBV19
CASSRVLGGANVLTF,TRBV19
CASSHVGNEQFF,TRBV23-1
CASSDGTGGFIQYF,TRBV9
CASRTELDTQYF,TRBV6-1
CASSDRTSSYEQYF,TRBV5-1
CATSRSGQGSYEQYF,TRBV15
CASVPHGQGPQYF,TRBV2
CASSPSDAVQTNYGYTF,TRBV28
CAINGEYTEAFF,TRBV2
CASSLDSGTRETQYF,TRBV7-2
CAWSDPTGETEAFF,TRBV30
CASSVQQAGPDTQYF,TRBV9
CASSIPSGIDYGYTF,TRBV19
CASSLVAGGRSPLHF,TRBV7-8
CASSLIVHPVPGEQYF,TRBV5-1
CASSGYNEQFF,TRBV11-2
CASRPTGDDTEAFF,TRBV6-5
CASIPPPGDGTEAFF,TRBV11-1
CASSEQGDEYGYTF,TRBV2
CASSSILDRYEQYF,TRBV25-1
CASSVDLNSGGFQYF,TRBV9
CASSSLGQGVADTQYF,TRBV27
CASSTRQDSPLHF,TRBV7-2
CASSSTGSAGGTGTGELFF,TRBV7-2
CASSPTGENTEAFF,TRBV7-7
CASSQEEQIYEQYF,TRBV4-1
CASSSRQEAYEQYF,TRBV7-9
CASSYTRTVDGYGYTF,TRBV6-6
CASSRARQGAGAGEQYF,TRBV18